One and the same sample provided the 4 T cell receptor beta chains below, sequenced in a study of brain T cells in children with intractable seizures. As to time point: blood from clinic visit 5 months post-surgery; TSC patient then seizure free. Using immunoSEQ multiplex PCR, the repertoire was profiled, and TCRdb retains in-frame clones only, with some absent. The data contain about 350,000 clones, more than 85% of them singletons. The sample in question was peripheral blood, obtained more than 4 months after surgery. These receptors were obtained from a boy less than two years old with tuberous sclerosis and intractable seizures.

This chain joins TRBV9 and TRBJ2-7; 10 nucleotides align to TRBD2. The ends lost 1 base at V and 2 bases at J; junction bases unmatched: 0. CDR3 length: 14 residues. Germline V gives CDR1 SGDLS, CDR2 YYNGEE. The CDR3 loop is CASSVLAGAYEQYF. CDR3 bases: TGTGCCAGCAGCGTACTAGCGGGAGCCTACGAGCAGTACTTC.

The chain is built from TRBV2 and TRBJ1-4, with unresolved D. Per germline, CDR1 SNHLY and CDR2 FYNNEI. Trimming stripped 10 bases from V and 7 bases from J, with 19 bases between. This CDR3 comprises 14 residues. In DNA, the CDR3 is TGTGCCACCCGTCTCTACCCCCGGTCTGAAAAACTGTTTTTT. The encoded protein is CATRLYPRSEKLFF.

The V call is TRBV24-1, the J call TRBJ2-3; D is perhaps TRBD2 (5 bases). In germline, CDR1 is KGHDR, CDR2 SFDVKD. V lost 10 bases, J lost 3 bases, and 16 bases lay in between. The CDR3 has 14 residues. CDR3 protein: CATGPSPGTDTQYF. DNA of the CDR3: TGTGCCACAGGGCCCTCGCCGGGAACAGATACGCAGTATTTT.

The V and J genes are TRBV7-9 and TRBJ1-2; D gene ambiguous. Germline assignment: CDR1 SEHNR and CDR2 FQNEAQ (reference sequence). Trimming left V 5 bases short and J 3 bases short, with 10 bases between. The CDR3 is 13 amino acids. The CDR3 reads CASSAQWYYGYTF. CDR3 DNA sequence: TGTGCCAGCAGCGCACAGTGGTACTATGGCTACACCTTC.